This T cell receptor beta chain was captured by sequencing in a study of beta chain features in type 1 diabetes. Overall study findings and caveats: Reduced insertions and increased deletions marked VDJ junctions in type 1 diabetes patients. A moderate, significant TCRB CDR3 shortening appeared in type 1 diabetes across four CD4+ subsets. A greater similarity of naive, central memory and Treg TCRB repertoires was seen among patients than among healthy donors.

This clone appeared a few times. The antigen is not known. The authors reverse transcribed all of the isolated RNA, so sequencing captured expressed TCRB transcripts. Method: immunoSEQ multiplex PCR; TCRdb's copy keeps in-frame clones and lacks some. The table has 640,000 or so clones, roughly an eighth seen once; the top ten hold approximately 0.022%. CD45RO/CCR7/CD25/CD127/CD95/CD27 sorting isolated CD4+ naive, central memory, regulatory and stem cell-like memory cells. V was trimmed by 0 bases and J by 7 bases, leaving 14 bases between them. The CDR3 consists of 15 residues. Germline CDR1 SGHRS, CDR2 YFSETQ.

This clonotype was sampled from a man between 18 and 29 years old with type 1 diabetes. The V call is TRBV5-1, the J call TRBJ1-5; perhaps TRBD1 as D (6 bases). The specimen was naive CD4+ T cells from blood. CDR3: CASSLDGQSMQPQHF. The CDR3 coding sequence is TGCGCCAGCAGCTTGGATGGACAGAGCATGCAGCCCCAGCATTTT.